This entry lists 6 T cell receptor beta chains sequenced from one sample in a study of T-cell memory formation after mild COVID-19. TCRdb re-called the 5' RACE reads through MiXCR, storing one row per CDR3 protein. The data show more than 300,000 distinct CDR3 sequences, around 20% seen once. Source material: PBMCs or a T cell subset sorted from them (not recorded which). The receptors stem from a young man who had mild COVID-19 (a few samples of this study predate the infection). Cell type and time point are not known.

V and J are TRBV7-3 and TRBJ1-2, with D possibly matching TRBD1 (5 bases). The germline CDR1 and CDR2 sequences are SGHTA and FQGTGA. This CDR3 contains 14 residues. V lost 5 bases and J lost 6, with 16 bases in between. CDR3 protein: CASSDHAGSDGYTF. As DNA, the CDR3 is TGTGCCAGCAGCGACCATGCAGGGTCGGATGGCTACACCTTC.

The chain is built from TRBV7-2 and TRBJ1-2; 7 bases line up with TRBD1. The CDR3 is 14 residues long. Germline V gene lookup returns CDR1 SGHTA and CDR2 FQGNSA. J was trimmed by 7 bases and V by 5 bases; bases with no gene match: 10. The CDR3 spells CASSTRQGSAGYTF. In nucleotides, the CDR3 is TGTGCCAGCAGCACACGACAGGGATCGGCTGGCTACACCTTC.

This clonotype was recorded once. CDR3 sequence: CASSLATGQGPLNEQFF. The CDR3 bases are TGTGCCAGCAGCTTAGCAACGGGACAGGGCCCTCTCAATGAGCAGTTCTTC. The gene calls are TRBV7-6 and TRBJ2-1; TRBD1 matches 9 bases. Germline V gene sequence: CDR1 SGHVS, CDR2 FNYEAQ. The CDR3 has 17 amino acids. V was clipped by 0 bases and J by 6 bases; unmatched bases: 9.

CDR3 DNA sequence: TGCAGTGCTAGAGATTGGCTATTGGCGGGGGGGCCCCAAGAGACCCAGTACTTC. Protein sequence: CSARDWLLAGGPQETQYF. The rearrangement links TRBV20-1 to TRBJ2-5; TRBD2 aligns across 9 bases. Germline values: CDR1 DFQATT, CDR2 SNEGSKA (reference sequence). The CDR3 runs to 18 residues. J lost 1 base, V lost 0 bases, and 12 bases had no gene match.

In this sample, this clonotype turned up a few times. The V and J genes are TRBV7-3 and TRBJ2-5; 9 nucleotides align to TRBD1. After removal of 5 bases from V and 5 bases from J, the junction contained 9 bases not matched to a gene. Looked up from germline, CDR1 is SGHTA and CDR2 is FQGTGA. The CDR3 consists of 15 residues. The CDR3 loop is CASSATGGAMETQYF. As DNA, the CDR3 is TGTGCCAGCAGCGCTACAGGGGGCGCAATGGAGACCCAGTACTTC.

The chain employs TRBV4-2 and TRBJ2-7, with D maybe TRBD1 (5 bases). Trimming stripped 1 base from V and 3 bases from J, with 25 bases between. CDR1 is LGHNA, CDR2 YNFKEQ, per germline. This CDR3 comprises 19 residues. Written as DNA, the CDR3 is TGTGCCAGCAGCCAAGCCGAAGGAGTCGGTACAGGCCCAGACTACGAGCAGTACTTC. It codes for CASSQAEGVGTGPDYEQYF.